The clone carrying this T cell receptor beta chain has more than one count but fewer than ten. Its antigen is not identified. A single heparinised draw of approximately 0.12 L on average was taken per donor. Using CD45RO/CCR7/CD25/CD127/CD95/CD27, CD4+ naive, central memory, regulatory and stem cell-like memory cells were sorted. The sample comes from a study of beta chain features in type 1 diabetes. Study-level results: Diminished insertions and augmented deletions at VDJ junctions characterized type 1 diabetes patients. In all four CD4+ subsets, TCRB CDR3 length was significantly, moderately reduced in type 1 diabetes.

The CDR3 sequence is 15 residues long. The V and J ends lost 7 bases and 2 bases, in that order; junction bases with no gene match: 8. Per germline, CDR1 SGHDT and CDR2 YYEEEE. The isolated RNA, all of it, was reverse transcribed, so expressed TCRB transcripts were what got sequenced. An average of roughly 1 million reads was obtained from stem cell-like memory T cell samples. Repertoires were generated with immunoSEQ multiplex PCR, while TCRdb's copy carries only in-frame clones and drops some. The sample records tens of thousands of clones, around 68% being singletons. Sequencing was done on a sample of stem cell memory CD4+ T cells from blood. This TCR was recovered from a woman in her forties with type 1 diabetes. This chain connects TRBV5-6 to TRBJ2-7; 11 nucleotides align to TRBD1. The CDR3 sequence: CASSTPGQGAYEQYF. In nucleotides, the CDR3 is TGTGCCAGCTCAACCCCGGGACAGGGGGCCTACGAGCAGTACTTC.